This T cell receptor beta chain originates from a study of cytomegalovirus exposure and HLA in healthy donors. It was with 60 Vbeta and 13 Jbeta primers that the PCR ran. Measured with immunoSEQ multiplex PCR; TCRdb has only the in-frame clones, and not every one. The sample data list 56,000 or so clones. The sequencing input was PBMCs. This receptor was obtained from a man aged 35-49 years in good health and CMV-seropositive.

CDR3 in DNA: TGTGCCATCAGTGAGTATACCGCCCGCCAGGGGCCGGGATACCACGCGAACACCGGGGAGCTGTTTTTT. Protein: CAISEYTARQGPGYHANTGELFF. The rearrangement joins TRBV10-3 to TRBJ2-2, with D possibly matching TRBD1 (6 bases). The germline V and J ends were trimmed by 1 base and 0 bases, with 30 bases remaining between them. Germline loops: CDR1 ENHRY, CDR2 SYGVKD. There are 23 residues in the CDR3.